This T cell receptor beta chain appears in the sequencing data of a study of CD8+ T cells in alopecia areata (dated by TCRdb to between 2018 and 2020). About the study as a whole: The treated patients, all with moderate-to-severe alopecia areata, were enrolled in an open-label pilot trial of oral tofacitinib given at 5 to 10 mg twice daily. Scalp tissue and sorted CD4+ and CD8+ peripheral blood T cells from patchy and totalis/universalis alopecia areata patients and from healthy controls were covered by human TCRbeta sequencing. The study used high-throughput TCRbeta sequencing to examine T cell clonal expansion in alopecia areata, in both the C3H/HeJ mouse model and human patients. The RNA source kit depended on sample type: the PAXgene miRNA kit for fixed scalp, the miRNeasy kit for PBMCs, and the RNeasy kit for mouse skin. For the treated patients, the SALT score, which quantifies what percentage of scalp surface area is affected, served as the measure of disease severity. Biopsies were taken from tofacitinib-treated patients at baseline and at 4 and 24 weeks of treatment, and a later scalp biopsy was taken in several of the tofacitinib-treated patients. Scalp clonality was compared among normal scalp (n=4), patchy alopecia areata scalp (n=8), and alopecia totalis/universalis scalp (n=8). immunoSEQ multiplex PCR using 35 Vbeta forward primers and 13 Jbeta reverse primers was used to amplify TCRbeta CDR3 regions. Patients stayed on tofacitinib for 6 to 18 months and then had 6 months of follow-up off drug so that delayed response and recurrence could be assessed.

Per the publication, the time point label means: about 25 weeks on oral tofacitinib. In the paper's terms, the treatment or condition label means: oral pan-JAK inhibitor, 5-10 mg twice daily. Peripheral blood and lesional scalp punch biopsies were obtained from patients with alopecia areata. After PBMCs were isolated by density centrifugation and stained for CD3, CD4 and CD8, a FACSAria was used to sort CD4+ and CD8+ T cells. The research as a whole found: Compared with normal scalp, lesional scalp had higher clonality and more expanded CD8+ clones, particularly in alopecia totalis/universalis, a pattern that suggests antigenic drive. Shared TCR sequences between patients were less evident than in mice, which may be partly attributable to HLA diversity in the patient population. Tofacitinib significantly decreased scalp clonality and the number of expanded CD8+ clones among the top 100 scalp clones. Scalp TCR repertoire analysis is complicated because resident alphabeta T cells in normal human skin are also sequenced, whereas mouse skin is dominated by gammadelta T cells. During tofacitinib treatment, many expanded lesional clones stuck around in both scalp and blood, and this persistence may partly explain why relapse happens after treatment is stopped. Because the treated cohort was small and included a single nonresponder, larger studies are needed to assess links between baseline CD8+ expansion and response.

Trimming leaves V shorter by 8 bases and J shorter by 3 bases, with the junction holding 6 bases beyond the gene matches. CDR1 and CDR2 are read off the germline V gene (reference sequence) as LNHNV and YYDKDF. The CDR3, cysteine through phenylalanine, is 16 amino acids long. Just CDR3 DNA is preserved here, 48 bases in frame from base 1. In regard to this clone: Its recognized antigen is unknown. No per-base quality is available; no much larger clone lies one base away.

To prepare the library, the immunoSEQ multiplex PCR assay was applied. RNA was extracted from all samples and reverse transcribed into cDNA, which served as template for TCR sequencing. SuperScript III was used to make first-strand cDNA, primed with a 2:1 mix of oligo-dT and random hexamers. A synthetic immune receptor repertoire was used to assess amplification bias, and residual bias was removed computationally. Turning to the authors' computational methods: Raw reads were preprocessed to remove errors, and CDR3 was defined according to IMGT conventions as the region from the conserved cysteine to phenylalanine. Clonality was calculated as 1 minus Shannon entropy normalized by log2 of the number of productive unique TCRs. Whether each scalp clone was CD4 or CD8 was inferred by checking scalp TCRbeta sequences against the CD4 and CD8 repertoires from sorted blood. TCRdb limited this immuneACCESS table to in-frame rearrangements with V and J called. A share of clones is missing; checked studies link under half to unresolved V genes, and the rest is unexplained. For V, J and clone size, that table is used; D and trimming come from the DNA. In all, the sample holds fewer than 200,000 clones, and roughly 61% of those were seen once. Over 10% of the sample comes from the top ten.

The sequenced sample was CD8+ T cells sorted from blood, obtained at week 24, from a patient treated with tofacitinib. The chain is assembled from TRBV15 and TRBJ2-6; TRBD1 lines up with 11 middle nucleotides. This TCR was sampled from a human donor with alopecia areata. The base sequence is TGTGCCACCTCGGACAGGGGGCTTCTTGGGGCCAACGTCCTGACTTTC. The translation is CATSDRGLLGANVLTF.